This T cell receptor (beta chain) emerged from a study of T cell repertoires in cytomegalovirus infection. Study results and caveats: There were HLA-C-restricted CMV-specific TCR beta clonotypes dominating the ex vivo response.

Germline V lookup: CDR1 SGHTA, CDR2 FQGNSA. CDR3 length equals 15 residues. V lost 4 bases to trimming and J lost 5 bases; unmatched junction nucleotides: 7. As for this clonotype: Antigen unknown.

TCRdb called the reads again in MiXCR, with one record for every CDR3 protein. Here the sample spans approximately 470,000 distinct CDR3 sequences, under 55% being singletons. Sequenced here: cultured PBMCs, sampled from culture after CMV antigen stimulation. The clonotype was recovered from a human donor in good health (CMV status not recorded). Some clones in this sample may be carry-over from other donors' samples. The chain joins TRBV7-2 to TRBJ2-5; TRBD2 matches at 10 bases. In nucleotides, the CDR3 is TGTGCCAGCAGCTCAAGCGGGGGGGGTGGGGAGACCCAGTACTTC. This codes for CASSSSGGGGETQYF.